These 27 T cell receptor beta chains were all obtained from the same sample, sequenced in a study of a mutant IDH1 vaccine in newly diagnosed glioma. The sample's time point: week 23, last vaccination. Every single dose of the vaccine, 300 ug of mutant IDH1 20-mer peptide, came with topical imiquimod. TCRdb keeps only in-frame clones here, not all; method: immunoSEQ multiplex PCR. In the table there are almost 85,000 clones, approximately 85% of which are singletons. These receptors' antigens are unknown. Specimen: PBMCs, collected from a glioma patient whose treatment included an IDH1 peptide vaccine. The receptors here all came from a man aged 25-45 years with glioma. Some clones in this sample may be carry-over from other donors' samples.

This clone was observed a few times. This sequence joins TRBV11-2 and TRBJ2-7; D possibly corresponds to TRBD2 (5 bases). The CDR3 is made up of 14 amino acids. Trimming took 5 bases from V and 6 from J, leaving 17 bases between them. The V gene's germline CDR1 is SGHAT and CDR2 FQNNGV. The CDR3, as DNA: TGTGCCAGCAGCCTATGGCAGAGCGGAGGCGAGCAGTACTTC. This translates into CASSLWQSGGEQYF.

The chain links TRBV23-1 to TRBJ1-3, with D unclear. TRBV23-1 is filed as an ORF, its function uncertain. The length of the CDR3 is 13 residues. The V end lost 6 bases, the J end lost 3 bases, and 9 bases lay between the germline ends. The chain's CDR3 is CASRGIGGNTIYF. The CDR3 DNA sequence: TGCGCCAGCAGGGGGATTGGTGGAAACACCATATATTTT.

V gene TRBV19 combines with J gene TRBJ2-7; 8 nucleotides match TRBD2. Germline CDR1 reads LNHDA; CDR2 reads SQIVND (reference sequence). The CDR3 sequence is 14 residues long. Trimming at V came to 3 bases and at J to 3 bases, leaving 4 bases not matched to a gene. This CDR3 is CASSMNRGGYEQYF. The DNA of the CDR3 is TGTGCCAGTAGTATGAATCGGGGGGGCTACGAGCAGTACTTC.

In its sample, this clone was seen a few times. The chain links TRBV30 to TRBJ2-1; the match to TRBD2 covers 9 bases. V was clipped by 8 bases and J by 4 bases; unmatched bases: 15. The CDR3 is 16 amino acids. Per germline, CDR1 GTSNPN and CDR2 SVGIG (reference sequence). This CDR3 is CALRPLTSGPYNEQFF. The CDR3 nucleotides are TGTGCCCTCCGCCCTCTTACTAGCGGGCCTTACAATGAGCAGTTCTTC.

This chain joins TRBV5-4 and TRBJ2-2; 8 bases agree with TRBD1. CDR1 is SGHNT and CDR2 is YYREEE in the germline V gene (reference sequence). V lost 3 bases and J lost 7; bases outside the gene matches: 8. The length of the CDR3 is 15 residues. The CDR3 sequence: CASSSRQGRFGELFF. In DNA, the CDR3 is TGTGCCAGCAGCTCCCGACAGGGGAGATTCGGGGAGCTGTTTTTT.

This clone was counted once. This chain joins TRBV10-3 and TRBJ2-7, with 8 nucleotides matching TRBD2. The V gene's germline CDR1 is ENHRY and CDR2 SYGVKD. The CDR3 is 14 residues long. V dropped 2 bases and J dropped 6; count of bases not matched to a gene: 6. The CDR3 protein is CAISEARGGPEQYF. CDR3 nucleotides: TGTGCCATCAGTGAGGCCCGGGGGGGCCCCGAGCAGTACTTC.

The V and J genes are TRBV2 and TRBJ2-7, with TRBD1 as a possible D gene (6 bases). Germline values: CDR1 SNHLY, CDR2 FYNNEI. The CDR3 extends over 16 amino acids. V dropped 2 bases and J dropped 7 bases, with 21 bases sitting between them. In DNA, the CDR3 is TGTGCCAGCAGTGAAAAAGTAACAGGGTTCACGAGGGAGCAGTACTTC. Its translation: CASSEKVTGFTREQYF.

V gene TRBV18 combines with J gene TRBJ2-3; TRBD1 agrees at 9 bases. Germline trimming cut 3 bases from V and 3 bases from J; bases unmatched to any gene: 10. Germline V gene lookup returns CDR1 KGHSH and CDR2 LQKENI. This CDR3 has 17 amino acids. CDR3: CASSPLGQGSTTDTQYF. DNA for the CDR3: TGTGCCAGCTCACCTCTAGGACAGGGGAGTACGACAGATACGCAGTATTTT.

J is TRBJ2-2 and V is TRBV10-2, with 9 bases identical to TRBD2. Germline lookup yields CDR1 WSHSY and CDR2 SAAADI. The CDR3 has 15 amino acids. Trimming cost V 2 bases and J 3 bases; bases outside gene matches: 1. CDR3 amino acids: CASSEAGGDTGELFF. The DNA for the CDR3 is TGCGCCAGCAGTGAGGCGGGGGGGGACACCGGGGAGCTGTTTTTT.

The chain combines TRBV7-9 with TRBJ2-1; the match to TRBD2 covers 11 bases. V gave up 5 bases and J gave up 11 bases; unmatched junction bases: 17. This CDR3 contains 17 residues. Germline values: CDR1 SEHNR, CDR2 FQNEAQ (reference sequence). Here the CDR3 DNA reads TGTGCCAGCAGCCCGTTCTCCCAGCGGACTAGCGGGTACCAGCAGTTCTTC. This encodes CASSPFSQRTSGYQQFF.

V is TRBV19 and J is TRBJ1-5; TRBD1 might be the D (5 bases). The length of the CDR3 is 14 residues. Germline CDR1 LNHDA, CDR2 SQIVND (reference sequence). V lost 7 bases and J 5 bases, leaving 15 bases between the germline ends. The CDR3: CASTLKGTYQPQHF. CDR3 bases: TGTGCCAGTACTTTAAAGGGGACGTATCAGCCCCAGCATTTT.

This chain joins TRBV9 and TRBJ2-7, with D unresolved. Trimming took 0 bases from V and 0 from J, leaving 10 bases between them. Per germline, CDR1 SGDLS and CDR2 YYNGEE. CDR3 length: 15 residues. CDR3 in amino acids: CASSVGGGTSYEQYF. The DNA of the CDR3 is TGTGCCAGCAGCGTAGGTGGCGGTACCTCCTACGAGCAGTACTTC.

The V gene is TRBV6-5, the J gene TRBJ2-1, with 10 bases lining up with TRBD2. Trimming took 6 bases from V and 11 from J; bases not matched to a gene: 7. Looked up from germline, CDR1 is MNHEY and CDR2 is SVGAGI. The CDR3 length is 13 residues. DNA of the CDR3: TGTGCCAGCAGCCCAACTAGCGGGGTACAGCAGTTCTTC. It specifies CASSPTSGVQQFF.

The V gene is TRBV11-3, the J gene TRBJ2-1, with 10 bases fitting TRBD1. The CDR3 length is 14 residues. Trimming at V came to 5 bases and at J to 9 bases, leaving 7 bases not matched to a gene. Germline loops: CDR1 SGHNT, CDR2 YENEEA. DNA for the CDR3: TGTGCCAGCAGCCCCACGACAGGGGGCGGTGAGCAGTTCTTC. This translates into CASSPTTGGGEQFF.

V and J are TRBV5-6 and TRBJ1-1, with a tentative D call TRBD1 (5 bases). V lost 6 bases and J lost 4, with 13 bases in between. Germline CDR1 reads SGHDT; CDR2 reads YYEEEE. The CDR3 contains 13 residues. The CDR3 DNA is TGTGCCAGCATATTACAAAGGGGCACTGAAGCTTTCTTT. Its protein is CASILQRGTEAFF.

The chain has TRBV10-3 and TRBJ1-3, with D possibly TRBD1 on 5 matching bases. Trimming took off 4 bases at V and 0 bases at J, with 7 bases between the two ends. The CDR3 has 14 residues. Germline V lookup: CDR1 ENHRY, CDR2 SYGVKD. The CDR3 region is CAISGGDSGNTIYF. CDR3 nucleotides: TGTGCCATCAGTGGGGGCGACTCTGGAAACACCATATATTTT.

V gene TRBV7-9 combines with J gene TRBJ2-1, with 13 nucleotides matching TRBD2. The CDR3 spans 19 residues. Germline V gene lookup returns CDR1 SEHNR and CDR2 FQNEAQ (reference sequence). The junction had 13 bases not matched to a gene; V was cut back by 5 bases and J by 3 bases. The CDR3 is CASSPRNQGLAGHYNEQFF. The CDR3, as DNA: TGTGCCAGCAGCCCGAGAAACCAGGGACTAGCGGGACACTACAATGAGCAGTTCTTC.

The rearrangement joins TRBV7-8 to TRBJ1-1; D is unclear. The V end lost 1 base, the J end lost 4 bases, and 10 bases lay between the germline ends. This CDR3 has 14 amino acids. The V gene's germline CDR1 is SGHVS and CDR2 FQNEAQ. This chain's CDR3 is CASSLGGIGTEAFF. The CDR3 region has the DNA TGTGCCAGCAGCTTAGGAGGGATTGGCACTGAAGCTTTCTTT.

The chain recombines TRBV20-1 with TRBJ2-5; D gene ambiguous. CDR3 length equals 11 residues. CDR1 and CDR2 (germline): DFQATT, SNEGSKA (reference sequence). The ends were cut back, 0 bases at V and 5 bases at J, with 4 bases in the middle. The CDR3 is CSARDFETQYF. CDR3 in DNA: TGCAGTGCTAGAGATTTTGAGACCCAGTACTTC.

In this sample, this clone turned up once. CDR3 loop: CASSLGGGSNQPQHF. The CDR3 nucleotides are TGTGCCAGCAGCTTAGGAGGGGGTAGCAATCAGCCCCAGCATTTT. The chain carries TRBV7-9 and TRBJ1-5, with D tentatively TRBD1 (6 bases). This CDR3 comprises 15 residues. The germline V and J ends were trimmed by 1 base and 0 bases, with 7 bases remaining between them. Germline values: CDR1 SEHNR, CDR2 FQNEAQ (reference sequence).

The J gene is TRBJ2-3, the V gene TRBV10-3, with 10 bases aligning to TRBD2. From germline, CDR1 is ENHRY and CDR2 SYGVKD. CDR3 length equals 13 residues. Losses at the gene ends were 9 bases for V and 4 bases for J; bases not matched to a gene: 4. The chain's CDR3 is CAISGGPSDTQYF. Here the CDR3 DNA reads TGTGCCATTAGCGGGGGGCCATCAGATACGCAGTATTTT.

The chain has TRBV10-3 and TRBJ1-5, with a weak D call TRBD1 (5 bases). The V gene's germline CDR1 is ENHRY and CDR2 SYGVKD. The CDR3 totals 15 residues. V was trimmed by 0 bases and J by 6 bases, leaving 12 bases between them. CDR3 protein: CAISESGGFVQPQHF. The DNA of the CDR3 is TGTGCCATCAGTGAGTCGGGGGGGTTTGTTCAGCCCCAGCATTTT.

This chain joins TRBV7-9 and TRBJ1-1, with 7 bases aligning to TRBD1. The CDR3 has 15 residues. Germline V gene lookup returns CDR1 SEHNR and CDR2 FQNEAQ (reference sequence). The J segment lost 10 bases and the V segment lost 6 bases, leaving 17 bases of the junction unmatched. The CDR3 DNA reads as TGTGCCAGCAGTTTGACCGGGACAGTCTTATTGGGAGCTTTCTTT. It yields the protein CASSLTGTVLLGAFF.

CDR3 residues: CASSQYKKPGGRGNTGELFF. The CDR3, as DNA: TGCGCCAGCAGCCAATACAAAAAACCAGGGGGCAGGGGGAACACCGGGGAGCTGTTTTTT. This chain links TRBV4-1 with TRBJ2-2; 8 bases are shared with TRBD1. J gave up 1 base and V 2 bases, and 15 bases lay outside the gene matches. The CDR3 runs to 20 residues. CDR1 and CDR2 (germline): MGHRA, YSYEKL.

The V and J genes are TRBV27 and TRBJ1-5; 8 bases map to TRBD1. The V and J ends lost 5 bases and 2 bases, in that order; junction bases with no gene match: 2. The CDR3 consists of 14 residues. The V gene's germline CDR1 is MNHEY and CDR2 SMNVEV (reference sequence). The CDR3 spells CASSMTGGNQPQHF. In nucleotides, the CDR3 is TGTGCCAGCAGTATGACAGGGGGCAATCAGCCCCAGCATTTT.

The chain combines TRBV7-9 with TRBJ2-3; tentatively, D is TRBD1 or TRBD2 (6 bases each). V shed 6 bases and J shed 5 bases, with 18 bases lying between them. The V gene's germline CDR1 is SEHNR and CDR2 FQNEAQ (reference sequence). This CDR3 has 15 residues. This chain's CDR3 is CASRSPGGQLDTQYF. The CDR3 DNA reads TGTGCCAGCAGATCGCCCGGGGGCCAGTTAGATACGCAGTATTTT.

This clone was detected only once. The V call is TRBV27, the J call TRBJ1-1, with D tentatively TRBD1 (6 bases). The CDR3 sequence is 14 residues long. V was trimmed by 1 base and J by 5 bases, leaving 11 bases between them. The germline CDR1 and CDR2 sequences are MNHEY and SMNVEV (reference sequence). In DNA, the CDR3 is TGTGCCAGCAGTTTATGGGCAGGGGAAACTGAAGCTTTCTTT. The encoded protein is CASSLWAGETEAFF.